The entry below gives a single T cell receptor (beta chain) sequence along with its context. Its cognate antigen is unknown. Only in-frame clones appear in the TCRdb table, and some are missing; sequencing was by immunoSEQ multiplex PCR. Found here are 550,000 to 850,000 clones, around two thirds of them singletons; the top ten hold 1.5% to 2%. This specimen belongs to a study of shared clonotypes between healthy human individuals. Overall study findings and caveats: In general, naive subsets displayed greater estimated richness than memory subsets did.

V dropped 7 bases and J dropped 0 bases, with 16 bases sitting between them. The germline V gene has CDR1 SGHVS and CDR2 FNYEAQ. The CDR3 extends over 15 amino acids. The TCR was taken from a woman between 25 and 40 years old in good health. This chain joins TRBV7-6 and TRBJ2-7; D possibly corresponds to TRBD1 (6 bases). Material for sequencing was memory CD4+ T cells sorted from blood. Subset given: CD45RA-negative fraction. CDR3: CASNPRGHSSYEQYF. In DNA form, the CDR3 reads TGTGCCAGCAACCCTAGGGGACACAGCTCCTACGAGCAGTACTTC.